The entry that follows covers one T cell receptor beta chain sequence. Its antigen is undetermined. Assay used: immunoSEQ multiplex PCR; TCRdb lists only in-frame clones, some missing. This repertoire shows around 4,900 clones, 82% found once; its top ten account for roughly 19%. This specimen belongs to a study of T cell repertoires in ileal Crohn's disease. About the research overall: Around 0.55 micrograms of biopsy DNA per sample underwent TCRB immunosequencing. Study-level results: Clonality above 26.8% at surgery always came with endoscopic recurrence. Compared with non-smokers, active smokers at surgery showed more clonal expansions.

Time point here: inflamed ileum from the surgical specimen. This CDR3 has 13 residues. Trimming removed 7 bases from V and 4 bases from J, with 13 bases in between. The germline gives CDR1 MNHNS, CDR2 SASEGT. Sequenced sample: ileal tissue. The gene calls are TRBV6-1 and TRBJ1-1, with no clear D. The sequence was obtained from an adult with Crohn's disease. CDR3 nucleotides: TGTGCCAGCACCGGAATTAGGTTCACTGAAGCTTTCTTT. Translation gives CASTGIRFTEAFF.